The clone carrying this T cell receptor (beta chain) was found a few times. The antigen is undetermined. This sample stems from a study of T-cell memory formation after mild COVID-19. Overall study context: Largely donor-specific sequence clusters came from a couple of donors.

Between the trimmed V and J ends, which lost 0 bases and 5 bases, there was a span of 14 bases. The CDR3 runs to 15 residues. Germline-derived CDR1 and CDR2 are SGHTA and FQGNSA. With constant-segment primers, 5'RACE yielded cDNA libraries of TCR alpha and TCR beta that carried sample barcodes and UMIs. MiXCR was run by TCRdb on the 5' RACE reads, yielding one entry per CDR3 protein. Here the sample spans some 130,000 distinct CDR3 sequences, about 17% being singletons. Study-wide points: Within pre-infection memory, some responding clones were found, suggesting cross-reactive memory joined.

The J gene is TRBJ2-7, the V gene TRBV7-2, with D maybe TRBD1 (5 bases). The sample comprised PBMCs or a T cell subset sorted from them (not recorded which). This sequence originates from an adult woman who had mild COVID-19 (a few samples of this study predate the infection). Cell type and time point are not known. CDR3 sequence (DNA): TGTGCCAGCAGCTTAGCATTTGGGGCATTCCACGAGCAGTACTTC. It yields the protein CASSLAFGAFHEQYF.